Included here is one TCR beta chain sequence, with context. The V and J ends lost 3 bases and 7 bases respectively, with 22 bases between them. The germline CDR1 and CDR2 sequences are GTSNPN and SVGIG (reference sequence). This CDR3 has 15 amino acids. This sample was included in a study of T cell changes during pregnancy in multiple sclerosis. TCRdb keeps only in-frame clones here, not all; method: immunoSEQ multiplex PCR. The data hold under 35,000 clones, with approximately 90% observed a single time. The chain recombines TRBV30 with TRBJ2-7, with D perhaps matching TRBD1 (6 bases). The receptor was isolated from a female donor with multiple sclerosis, enrolled in a pregnancy study. The sample consisted of CD4+ T cells from peripheral blood mononuclear cells, taken in the first trimester of pregnancy. Here the CDR3 reads CAWSRVGAVQGEQYF. The DNA of the CDR3 is TGTGCCTGGAGCCGGGTGGGGGCAGTTCAAGGGGAGCAGTACTTC.